This T cell receptor beta chain was sequenced during a study of control samples from healthy donors and cancer patients. This clone came up a few times. V was cut by 6 bases and J by 1 base, with 9 bases left in between. Germline V lookup: CDR1 ENHRY, CDR2 SYGVKD. The CDR3 covers 14 residues. Profiling relied on immunoSEQ multiplex PCR, and the TCRdb table lists in-frame clones only, not all of them. The sample includes about 180,000 clones, 85% to 95% of them seen just once. This chain links TRBV10-3 with TRBJ2-2; a possible D gene is TRBD2 (5 bases). Sequenced sample: blood. This clonotype was obtained from a woman in her late teens or twenties in good health. DNA for the CDR3: TGTGCCATCAGCGGACTGAGGAACACCGGGGAGCTGTTTTTT. Encoded protein: CAISGLRNTGELFF.